This is a list of T cell receptor beta chains from one sample in a study of blood T cell repertoires in COVID-19. Libraries were prepared by immunoSEQ multiplex PCR; TCRdb keeps only in-frame clonotypes and omits some of them. Found here are roughly 230,000 clones, approximately 85% of them singletons; the top ten hold 5% to 6.5%. The sample taken for sequencing was peripheral blood. These receptors originate from a man aged 45 to 65 with COVID-19, enrolled during active disease. Both conserved end residues are part of each CDR3.

J gene: TRBJ1-1; V gene: TRBV5-1; CDR3 protein: CASSLDRQGFGTEAFF
J gene: TRBJ2-7; V gene: TRBV7-8; CDR3 protein: CASSFRGSPNYEQYF
J gene: TRBJ1-2; V gene: TRBV29-1; CDR3 protein: CSVVQANYGYTF
J gene: TRBJ2-6; V gene: TRBV5-4; CDR3 protein: CASERGGANVLTF
J gene: TRBJ2-3; V gene: TRBV10-1; CDR3 protein: CASSESAGSTDTQYF
J gene: TRBJ2-6; V gene: TRBV28; CDR3 protein: CASSLDYSGANVLTF
J gene: TRBJ1-6; V gene: TRBV5-6; CDR3 protein: CASSRRGGAVYNSPLHF
J gene: TRBJ2-2; V gene: TRBV11-3; CDR3 protein: CASSLGQGLTGELFF
J gene: TRBJ2-2; V gene: TRBV7-9; CDR3 protein: CASSPERFYTGELFF
J gene: TRBJ2-3; V gene: TRBV18; CDR3 protein: CASSPGTGGSNTQYF
J gene: TRBJ1-1; V gene: TRBV3-1/TRBV3-2; CDR3 protein: CASAGTGLVSEAFF